This T cell receptor (beta chain) was sequenced for a study of OX40 agonist ivuxolimab in advanced cancers. Study-wide background: An agonistic anti-OX40 (CD134) antibody, ivuxolimab, was used to treat the patients.

The data were produced by immunoSEQ multiplex PCR, yet TCRdb's version contains in-frame clones alone and is incomplete. This table holds more than 60,000 clones, roughly 84% found once. Germline loops: CDR1 LGHNA, CDR2 YNFKEQ. The V and J ends lost 0 bases and 6 bases respectively, with 16 bases between them. CDR3 length: 16 amino acids. The sequence was obtained from an adult with an advanced solid tumor such as melanoma, head and neck, liver or kidney cancer. Sequenced material: CD4+ or CD8+ T cells sorted from blood, taken in a trial of the OX40 agonist ivuxolimab. The chain carries TRBV4-2 and TRBJ2-3, with D tentatively TRBD1 (5 bases). CDR3 DNA: TGTGCCAGCAGCCAAGATATTGTCAGGGCAGGGGATACGCAGTATTTT. Translating it yields CASSQDIVRAGDTQYF.